This entry lists 2 T cell receptor beta chains sequenced from one sample in a study of post-analysis software for immune sequencing data. Study-wide points: TRBV segments more frequent in patients than in controls numbered five and included TRBV5-6, TRBV5-1 and TRBV20-1.

No antigen has been assigned to these receptors. Each TCR beta cDNA library carried unique molecular identifiers. Each CDR3 protein is one row after TCRdb ran MiXCR on the PCR reads. The table lists about 170,000 distinct CDR3 sequences, approximately 31% of them singletons. Input material: blood. The receptors were sampled from a girl aged 5-17 years with multiple sclerosis.

CDR3 loop: CASSQLAGVIGELFF. The CDR3 region has the DNA TGCGCCAGCAGCCAGCTAGCGGGAGTTATCGGGGAGCTGTTTTTT. V gene TRBV4-1 combines with J gene TRBJ2-2; 10 bases match TRBD2. Trimming at V came to 3 bases and at J to 7 bases, leaving 5 bases not matched to a gene. The CDR3 has 15 residues. Germline-derived CDR1 and CDR2 are MGHRA and YSYEKL.

The table lists this clonotype with a few counts. This chain connects TRBV9 to TRBJ1-5, with TRBD1 as a possible D gene (5 bases). This CDR3 region has 13 residues. In germline, CDR1 is SGDLS, CDR2 YYNGEE. V lost 3 bases to trimming and J lost 9 bases, with 13 bases between them. The CDR3 nucleotides are TGTGCCAGCAGCGAGGGGTCCGGGACGCCCCAGCATTTT. It specifies CASSEGSGTPQHF.